This T cell receptor beta chain was documented in a study of early T cells in non-severe SARS-CoV-2 infection. Study as a whole: Chains were unpaired, as sequencing was done on bulk RNA from unsorted whole blood. Points from the study as a whole: Matches to VDJdb favored anti-spike CD8 responses and missed private and CD4 specificities.

This CDR3 region has 15 residues. J lost 1 base, V lost 5 bases, and 4 bases had no gene match. The V gene's germline CDR1 is LNHDA and CDR2 SQIVND (reference sequence). Unique molecular identifier tags were affixed to discrete cDNA molecules. TCRdb reprocessed the 5' RACE reads via MiXCR and lists one record per CDR3 protein. The data show some 64,000 distinct CDR3 sequences, roughly 9% seen once. About this clonotype itself: Its antigen is still unknown.

This chain connects TRBV19 to TRBJ2-2, with TRBD2 matching over 7 bases. Material: whole blood, obtained at baseline. This clonotype originated in an adult who was a healthcare worker with PCR-confirmed SARS-CoV-2 infection or an uninfected control (not recorded which). The CDR3 loop reads CASSATSLNTGELFF. The CDR3 region has the DNA TGTGCCAGTAGTGCGACTAGCCTGAACACCGGGGAGCTGTTTTTT.